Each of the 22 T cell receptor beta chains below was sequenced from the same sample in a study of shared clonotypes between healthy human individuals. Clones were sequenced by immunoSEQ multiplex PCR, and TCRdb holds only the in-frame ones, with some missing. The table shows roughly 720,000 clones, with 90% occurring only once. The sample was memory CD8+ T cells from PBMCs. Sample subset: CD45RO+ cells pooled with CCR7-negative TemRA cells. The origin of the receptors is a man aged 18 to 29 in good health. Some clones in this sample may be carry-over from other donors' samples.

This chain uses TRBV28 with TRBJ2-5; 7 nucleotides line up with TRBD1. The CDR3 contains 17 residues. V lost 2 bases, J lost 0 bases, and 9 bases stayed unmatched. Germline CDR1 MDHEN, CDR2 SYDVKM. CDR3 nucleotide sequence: TGTGCCAGCAGTTTAAAGGGCGAGGGGGCGCACCAAGAGACCCAGTACTTC. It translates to CASSLKGEGAHQETQYF.

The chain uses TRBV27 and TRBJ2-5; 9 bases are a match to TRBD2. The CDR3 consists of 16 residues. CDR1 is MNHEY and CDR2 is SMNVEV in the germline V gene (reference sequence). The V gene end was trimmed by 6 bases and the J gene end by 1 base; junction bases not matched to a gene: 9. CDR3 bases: TGTGCCAGCAGCGCGATAGCGGGAGAGGGCCAAGAGACCCAGTACTTC. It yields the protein CASSAIAGEGQETQYF.

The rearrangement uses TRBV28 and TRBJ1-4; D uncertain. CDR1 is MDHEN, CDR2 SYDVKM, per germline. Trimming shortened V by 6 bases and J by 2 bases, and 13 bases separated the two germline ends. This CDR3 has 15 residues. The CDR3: CASRLGWFTNEKLFF. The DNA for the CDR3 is TGTGCCAGCAGACTCGGATGGTTTACTAATGAAAAACTGTTTTTT.

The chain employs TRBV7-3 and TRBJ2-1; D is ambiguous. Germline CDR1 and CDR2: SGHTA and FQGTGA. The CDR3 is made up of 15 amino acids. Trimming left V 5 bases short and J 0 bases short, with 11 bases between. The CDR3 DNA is TGTGCCAGCAGCCCGCTGCCCAGCTCCTACAATGAGCAGTTCTTC. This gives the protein CASSPLPSSYNEQFF.

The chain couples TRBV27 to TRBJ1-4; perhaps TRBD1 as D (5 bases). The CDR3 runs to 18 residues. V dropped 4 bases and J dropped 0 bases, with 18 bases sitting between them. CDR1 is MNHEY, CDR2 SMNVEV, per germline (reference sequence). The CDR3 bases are TGTGCCAGCAGTTCCCGGGACTCCAGCAAAGCAACTAATGAAAAACTGTTTTTT. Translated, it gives CASSSRDSSKATNEKLFF.

CDR3 bases: TGTGCCAGTAGTATAACCCTGCAGCCTTTCTACGAGCAGTACTTC. It encodes CASSITLQPFYEQYF. This chain joins TRBV19 and TRBJ2-7; D unclear. V lost 2 bases to trimming and J lost 3 bases, with 14 bases between them. CDR1 and CDR2 (germline): LNHDA, SQIVND (reference sequence). This CDR3 has 15 amino acids.

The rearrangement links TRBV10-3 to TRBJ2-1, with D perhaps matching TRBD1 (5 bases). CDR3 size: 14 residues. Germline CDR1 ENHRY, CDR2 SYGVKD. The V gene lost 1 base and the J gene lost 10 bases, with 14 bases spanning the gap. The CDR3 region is CAISEYTGGQEQFF. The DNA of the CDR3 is TGTGCCATCAGTGAGTATACTGGTGGACAAGAGCAGTTCTTC.

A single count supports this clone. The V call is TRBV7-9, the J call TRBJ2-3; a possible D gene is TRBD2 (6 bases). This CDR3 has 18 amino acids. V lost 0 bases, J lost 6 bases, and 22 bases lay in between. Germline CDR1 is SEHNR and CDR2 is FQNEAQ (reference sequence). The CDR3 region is CASSLAVFLKAGSDTQYF. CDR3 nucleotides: TGTGCCAGCAGCTTAGCGGTTTTCTTAAAAGCGGGTAGCGATACGCAGTATTTT.

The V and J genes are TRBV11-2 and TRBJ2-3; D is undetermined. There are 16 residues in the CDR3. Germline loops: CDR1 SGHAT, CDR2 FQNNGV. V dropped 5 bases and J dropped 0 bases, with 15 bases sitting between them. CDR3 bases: TGTGCCAGCAGCCCGCGGCAAGGCCCGAGCACAGATACGCAGTATTTT. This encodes CASSPRQGPSTDTQYF.

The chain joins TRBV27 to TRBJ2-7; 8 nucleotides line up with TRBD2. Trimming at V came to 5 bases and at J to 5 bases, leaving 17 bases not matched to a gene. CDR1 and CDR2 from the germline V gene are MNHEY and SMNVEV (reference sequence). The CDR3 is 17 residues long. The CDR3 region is CASSTIVGPGTRHEQYF. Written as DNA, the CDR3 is TGTGCCAGCAGTACCATTGTAGGCCCCGGGACTAGGCACGAGCAGTACTTC.

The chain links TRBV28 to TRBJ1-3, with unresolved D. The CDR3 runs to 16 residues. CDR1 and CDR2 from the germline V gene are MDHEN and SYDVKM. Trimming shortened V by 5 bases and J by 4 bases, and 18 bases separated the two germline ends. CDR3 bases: TGTGCCAGCAGTCAACGCCTTTACGGGTCCGGAAACACCATATATTTT. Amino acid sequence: CASSQRLYGSGNTIYF.

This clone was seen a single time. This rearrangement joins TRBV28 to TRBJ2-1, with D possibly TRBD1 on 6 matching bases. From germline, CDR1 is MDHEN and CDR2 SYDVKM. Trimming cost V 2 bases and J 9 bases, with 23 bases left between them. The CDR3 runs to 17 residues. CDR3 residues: CASSLAPGWGPRGEQFF. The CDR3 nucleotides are TGTGCCAGCAGTTTAGCCCCGGGCTGGGGGCCTCGGGGTGAGCAGTTCTTC. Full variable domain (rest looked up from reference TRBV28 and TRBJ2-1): DVKVTQSSRYLVKRTGEKVFLECVQDMDHENMFWYRQDPGLGLRLIYFSYDVKMKEKGDIPEGYSVSREKKERFSLILESASTNQTSMYLCASSLAPGWGPRGEQFFGPGTRLTVL.

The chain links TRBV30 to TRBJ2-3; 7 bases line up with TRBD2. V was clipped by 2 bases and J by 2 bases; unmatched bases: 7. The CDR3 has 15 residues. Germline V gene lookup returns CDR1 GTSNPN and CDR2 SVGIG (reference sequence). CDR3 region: CAWSRASGNTDTQYF. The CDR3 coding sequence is TGTGCCTGGAGTAGGGCTAGCGGAAACACAGATACGCAGTATTTT.

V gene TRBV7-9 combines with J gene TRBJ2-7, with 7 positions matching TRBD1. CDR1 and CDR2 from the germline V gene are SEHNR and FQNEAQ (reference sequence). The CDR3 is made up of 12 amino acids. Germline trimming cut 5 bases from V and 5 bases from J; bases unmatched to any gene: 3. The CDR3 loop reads CASSGDRDEQYF. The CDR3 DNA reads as TGTGCCAGCAGCGGAGACAGGGACGAGCAGTACTTC.

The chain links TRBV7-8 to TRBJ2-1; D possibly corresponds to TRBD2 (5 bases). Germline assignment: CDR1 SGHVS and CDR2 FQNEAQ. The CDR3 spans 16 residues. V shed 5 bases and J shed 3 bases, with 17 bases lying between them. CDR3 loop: CASSPLRDRGYNEQFF. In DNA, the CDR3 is TGTGCCAGCAGCCCTCTTAGGGATCGGGGCTACAATGAGCAGTTCTTC.

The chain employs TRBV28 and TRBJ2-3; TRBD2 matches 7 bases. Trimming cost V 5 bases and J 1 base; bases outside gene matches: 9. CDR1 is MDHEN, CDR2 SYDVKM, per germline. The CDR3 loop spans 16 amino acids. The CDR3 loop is CASSLGAGEGTDTQYF. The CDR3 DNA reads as TGTGCCAGCAGTCTAGGCGCGGGGGAAGGCACAGATACGCAGTATTTT.

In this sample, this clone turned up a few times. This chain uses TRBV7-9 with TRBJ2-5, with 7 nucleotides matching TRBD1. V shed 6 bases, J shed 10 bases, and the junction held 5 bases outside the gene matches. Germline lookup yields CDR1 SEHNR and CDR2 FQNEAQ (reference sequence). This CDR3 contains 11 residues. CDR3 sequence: CASSNPGGQYF. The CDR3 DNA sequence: TGTGCCAGCAGTAACCCAGGGGGCCAGTACTTC.

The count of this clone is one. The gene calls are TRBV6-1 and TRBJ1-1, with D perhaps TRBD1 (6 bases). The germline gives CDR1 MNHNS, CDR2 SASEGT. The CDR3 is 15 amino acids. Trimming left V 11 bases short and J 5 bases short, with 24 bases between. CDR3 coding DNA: TGTGCCGGCCTCCCCCCAGGGGCAAGGTGGACTGAAGCTTTCTTT. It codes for CAGLPPGARWTEAFF.

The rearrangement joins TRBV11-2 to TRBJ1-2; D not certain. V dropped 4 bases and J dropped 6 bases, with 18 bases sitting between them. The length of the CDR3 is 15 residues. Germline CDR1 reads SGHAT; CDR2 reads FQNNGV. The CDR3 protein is CASSYGRTGWDGYTF. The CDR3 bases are TGTGCCAGCAGCTACGGACGGACCGGGTGGGATGGCTACACCTTC.

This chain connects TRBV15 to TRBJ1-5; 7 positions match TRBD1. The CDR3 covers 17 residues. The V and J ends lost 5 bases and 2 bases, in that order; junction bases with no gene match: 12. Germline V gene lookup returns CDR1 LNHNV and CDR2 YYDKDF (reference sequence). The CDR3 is CATSEGASPGGNQPQHF. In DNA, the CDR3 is TGTGCCACCAGCGAGGGGGCGTCTCCGGGGGGCAATCAGCCCCAGCATTTT.

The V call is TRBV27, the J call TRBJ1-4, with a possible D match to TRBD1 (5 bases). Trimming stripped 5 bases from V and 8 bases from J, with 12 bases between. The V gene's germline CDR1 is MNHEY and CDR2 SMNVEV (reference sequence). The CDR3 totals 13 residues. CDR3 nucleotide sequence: TGTGCCAGCAGTCTAAGGGGCGGAGAAAAACTGTTTTTT. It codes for CASSLRGGEKLFF.

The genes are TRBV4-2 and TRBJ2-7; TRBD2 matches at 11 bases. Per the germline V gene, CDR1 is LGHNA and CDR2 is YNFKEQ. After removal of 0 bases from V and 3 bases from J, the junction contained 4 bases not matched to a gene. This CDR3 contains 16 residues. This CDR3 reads CASSQDTSGSLYEQYF. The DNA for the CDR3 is TGTGCCAGCAGCCAAGATACTAGCGGGAGTCTCTACGAGCAGTACTTC.